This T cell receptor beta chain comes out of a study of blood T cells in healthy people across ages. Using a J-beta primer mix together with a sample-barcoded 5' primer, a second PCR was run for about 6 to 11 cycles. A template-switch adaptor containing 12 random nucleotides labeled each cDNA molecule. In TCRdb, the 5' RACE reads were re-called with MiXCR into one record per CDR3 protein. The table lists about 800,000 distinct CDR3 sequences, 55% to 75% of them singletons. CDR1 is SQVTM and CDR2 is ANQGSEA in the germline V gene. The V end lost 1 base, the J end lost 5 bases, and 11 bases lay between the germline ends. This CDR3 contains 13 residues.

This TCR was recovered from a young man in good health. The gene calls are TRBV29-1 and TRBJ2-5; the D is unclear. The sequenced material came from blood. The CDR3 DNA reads TGCAGCGTTGAAGGCATCAAAGGGGAGACCCAGTACTTC. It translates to CSVEGIKGETQYF.